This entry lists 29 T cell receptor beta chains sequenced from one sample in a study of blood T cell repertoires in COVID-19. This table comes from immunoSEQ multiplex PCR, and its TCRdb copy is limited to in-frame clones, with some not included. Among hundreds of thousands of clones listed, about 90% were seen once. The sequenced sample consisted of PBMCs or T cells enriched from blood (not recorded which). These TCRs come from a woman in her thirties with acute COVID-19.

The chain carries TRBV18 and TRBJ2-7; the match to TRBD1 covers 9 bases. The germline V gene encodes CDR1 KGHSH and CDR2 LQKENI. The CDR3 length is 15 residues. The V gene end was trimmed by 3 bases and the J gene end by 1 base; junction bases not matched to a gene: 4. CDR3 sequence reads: CASSPSGTGSYEQYF. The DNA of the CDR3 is TGTGCCAGCTCACCCTCCGGGACAGGGTCCTACGAGCAGTACTTC.

The CDR3 region has the DNA TGCGCCAGCAGCCCGGGACAGGGGGTAAAGCCCCAGCATTTT. Its protein product is CASSPGQGVKPQHF. The chain uses TRBV5-1 and TRBJ1-5; 11 bases agree with TRBD1. The V and J ends lost 4 bases and 8 bases, in that order; junction bases with no gene match: 5. CDR3 length: 14 residues. The V gene's germline CDR1 is SGHRS and CDR2 YFSETQ.

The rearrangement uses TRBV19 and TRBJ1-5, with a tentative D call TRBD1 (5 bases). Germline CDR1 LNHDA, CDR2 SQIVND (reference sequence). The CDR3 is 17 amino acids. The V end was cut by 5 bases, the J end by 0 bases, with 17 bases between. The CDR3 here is CASSLTGTIDSNQPQHF. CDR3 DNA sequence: TGTGCCAGTAGTCTAACCGGGACTATCGATAGCAATCAGCCCCAGCATTTT.

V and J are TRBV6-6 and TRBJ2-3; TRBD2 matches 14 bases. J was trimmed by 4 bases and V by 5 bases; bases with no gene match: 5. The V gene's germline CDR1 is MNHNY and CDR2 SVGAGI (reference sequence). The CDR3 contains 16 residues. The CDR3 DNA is TGTGCCAGCAGTCGACTAGCGGGAGGGCAAGCAGATACGCAGTATTTT. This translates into CASSRLAGGQADTQYF.

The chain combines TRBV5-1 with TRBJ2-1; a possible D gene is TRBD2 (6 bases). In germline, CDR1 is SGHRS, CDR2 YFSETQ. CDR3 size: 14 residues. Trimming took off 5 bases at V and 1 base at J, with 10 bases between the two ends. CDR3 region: CASRMTSSYNEQFF. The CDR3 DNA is TGCGCCAGCAGGATGACTAGTTCCTACAATGAGCAGTTCTTC.

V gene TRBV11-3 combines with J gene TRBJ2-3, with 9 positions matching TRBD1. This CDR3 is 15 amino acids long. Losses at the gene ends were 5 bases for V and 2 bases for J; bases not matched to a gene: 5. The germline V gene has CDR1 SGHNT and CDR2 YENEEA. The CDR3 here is CASSVGQGSTDTQYF. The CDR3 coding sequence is TGTGCCAGCAGCGTGGGACAGGGATCCACAGATACGCAGTATTTT.

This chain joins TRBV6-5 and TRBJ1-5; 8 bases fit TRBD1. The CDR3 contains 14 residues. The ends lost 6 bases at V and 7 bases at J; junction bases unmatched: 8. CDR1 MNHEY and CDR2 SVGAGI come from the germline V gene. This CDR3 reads CASSMTGVGQPQHF. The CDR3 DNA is TGTGCCAGCAGCATGACAGGGGTGGGACAGCCCCAGCATTTT.

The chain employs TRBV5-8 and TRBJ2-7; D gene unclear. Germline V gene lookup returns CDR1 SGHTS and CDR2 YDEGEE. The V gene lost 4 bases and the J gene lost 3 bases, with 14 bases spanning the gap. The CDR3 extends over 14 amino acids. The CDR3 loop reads CASSGEISVYEQYF. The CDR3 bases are TGTGCCAGCAGCGGAGAGATTTCGGTCTACGAGCAGTACTTC.

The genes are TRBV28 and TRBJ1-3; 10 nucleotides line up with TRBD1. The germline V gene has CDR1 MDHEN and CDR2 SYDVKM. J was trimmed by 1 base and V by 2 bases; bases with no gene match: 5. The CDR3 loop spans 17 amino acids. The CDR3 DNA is TGTGCCAGCAGTTTAGGGACAGGGGCTCGTTCTGGAAACACCATATATTTT. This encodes CASSLGTGARSGNTIYF.

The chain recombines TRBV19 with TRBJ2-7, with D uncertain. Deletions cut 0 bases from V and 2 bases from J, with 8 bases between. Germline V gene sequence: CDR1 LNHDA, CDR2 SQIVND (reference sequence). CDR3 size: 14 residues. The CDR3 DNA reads TGTGCCAGTAGTATAGATCAGGCCCCCTACGAGCAGTACTTC. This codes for CASSIDQAPYEQYF.

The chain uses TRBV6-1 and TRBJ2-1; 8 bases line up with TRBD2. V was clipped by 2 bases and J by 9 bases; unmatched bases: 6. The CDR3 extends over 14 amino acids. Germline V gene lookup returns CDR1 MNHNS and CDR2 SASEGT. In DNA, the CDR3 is TGTGCCAGCAGTGAACGGGTTAGCGGGGTTGAGCAGTTCTTC. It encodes CASSERVSGVEQFF.

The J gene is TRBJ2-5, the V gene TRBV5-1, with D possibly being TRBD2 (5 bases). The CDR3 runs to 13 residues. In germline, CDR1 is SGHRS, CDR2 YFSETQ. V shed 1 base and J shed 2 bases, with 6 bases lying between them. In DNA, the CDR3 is TGCGCCAGCAGCTTGACTAGTCAAGAGACCCAGTACTTC. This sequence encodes CASSLTSQETQYF.

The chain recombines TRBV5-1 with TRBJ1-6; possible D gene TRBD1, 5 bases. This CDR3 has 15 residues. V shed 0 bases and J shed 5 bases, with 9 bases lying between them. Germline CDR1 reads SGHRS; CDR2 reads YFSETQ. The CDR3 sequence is CASSLEGRDNSPLHF. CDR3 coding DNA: TGCGCCAGCAGCTTGGAAGGCAGGGATAATTCACCCCTCCACTTT.

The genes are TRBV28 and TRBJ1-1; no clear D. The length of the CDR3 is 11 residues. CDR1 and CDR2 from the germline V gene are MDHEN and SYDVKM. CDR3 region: CGSRLNTEAFF. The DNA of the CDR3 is TGTGGGTCGCGCTTGAACACTGAAGCTTTCTTT. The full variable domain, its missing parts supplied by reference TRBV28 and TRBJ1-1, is DVKVTQSSRYLVKRTGEKVFLECVQDMDHENMFWYRQDPGLGLRLIYFSYDVKMKEKGDIPEGYSVSREKKERFSLILESASTNQTSMYLCGSRLNTEAFFGQGTRLTVV.

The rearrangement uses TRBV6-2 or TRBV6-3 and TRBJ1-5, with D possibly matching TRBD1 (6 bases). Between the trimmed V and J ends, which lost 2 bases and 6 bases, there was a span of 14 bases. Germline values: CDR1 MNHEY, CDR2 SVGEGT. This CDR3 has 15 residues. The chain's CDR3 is CASSYTSGQTQPQHF. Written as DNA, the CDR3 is TGTGCCAGCAGTTACACCTCCGGACAGACTCAGCCCCAGCATTTT.

The DNA of the CDR3 is TGTGCCAGCAGCAAAGATGAGAGAGAGCAAGAGACCCAGTACTTC. It specifies CASSKDEREQETQYF. The chain has TRBV21-1 and TRBJ2-5; TRBD2, the table's D call, lacks a check against the DNA. TRBV21-1 is a known pseudogene. This CDR3 comprises 15 residues.

CDR3 bases: TGTGCCAGCAGCTTGTGGCTAGTCTACGGGGAGCTGTTTTTT. It encodes CASSLWLVYGELFF. The chain uses TRBV5-6 and TRBJ2-2; D gene unclear. The germline V gene has CDR1 SGHDT and CDR2 YYEEEE. CDR3 length equals 14 residues. V gave up 1 base and J gave up 7 bases, with 11 bases separating them.

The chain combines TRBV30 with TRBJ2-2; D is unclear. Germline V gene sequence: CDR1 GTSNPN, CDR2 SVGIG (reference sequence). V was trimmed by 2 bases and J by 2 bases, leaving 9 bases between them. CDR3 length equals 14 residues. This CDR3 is CAWSRQVNTGELFF. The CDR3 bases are TGTGCCTGGAGTCGGCAGGTCAACACCGGGGAGCTGTTTTTT.

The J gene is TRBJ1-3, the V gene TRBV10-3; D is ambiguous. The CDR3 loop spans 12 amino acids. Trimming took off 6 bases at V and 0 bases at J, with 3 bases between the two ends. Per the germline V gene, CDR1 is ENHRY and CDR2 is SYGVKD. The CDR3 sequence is CAISYSGNTIYF. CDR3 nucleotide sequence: TGTGCCATCAGCTACTCTGGAAACACCATATATTTT.

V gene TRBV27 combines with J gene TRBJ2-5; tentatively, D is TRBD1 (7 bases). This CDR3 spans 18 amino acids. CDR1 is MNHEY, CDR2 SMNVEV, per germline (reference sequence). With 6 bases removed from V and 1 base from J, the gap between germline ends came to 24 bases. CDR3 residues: CASRHAAGGIPGQETQYF. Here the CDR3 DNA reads TGTGCCAGCAGGCATGCGGCAGGGGGGATTCCGGGCCAAGAGACCCAGTACTTC.

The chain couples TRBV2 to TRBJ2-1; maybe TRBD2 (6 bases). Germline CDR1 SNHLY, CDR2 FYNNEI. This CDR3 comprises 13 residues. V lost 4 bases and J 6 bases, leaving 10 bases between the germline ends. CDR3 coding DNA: TGTGCCAGCAGTGTGGAGGGGTCCAATGAGCAGTTCTTC. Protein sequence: CASSVEGSNEQFF. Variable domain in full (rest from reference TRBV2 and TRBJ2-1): EPEVTQTPSHQVTQMGQEVILRCVPISNHLYFYWYRQILGQKVEFLVSFYNNEISEKSEIFDDQFSVERPDGSNFTLKIRSTKLEDSAMYFCASSVEGSNEQFFGPGTRLTVL.

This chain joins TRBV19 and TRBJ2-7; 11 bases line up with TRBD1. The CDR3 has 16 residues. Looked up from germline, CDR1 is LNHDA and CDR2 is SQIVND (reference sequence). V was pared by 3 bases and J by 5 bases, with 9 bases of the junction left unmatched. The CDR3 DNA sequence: TGTGCCAGTAGTATGTACTCGGACAGGGGGCGCGACGAGCAGTACTTC. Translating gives CASSMYSDRGRDEQYF.

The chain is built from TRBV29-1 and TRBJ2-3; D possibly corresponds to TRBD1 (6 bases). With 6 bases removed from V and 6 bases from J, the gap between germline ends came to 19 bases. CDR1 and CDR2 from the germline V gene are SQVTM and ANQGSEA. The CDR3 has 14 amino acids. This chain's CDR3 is CSVPRDNAWDTQYF. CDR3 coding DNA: TGCAGCGTCCCCCGGGACAACGCCTGGGATACGCAGTATTTT.

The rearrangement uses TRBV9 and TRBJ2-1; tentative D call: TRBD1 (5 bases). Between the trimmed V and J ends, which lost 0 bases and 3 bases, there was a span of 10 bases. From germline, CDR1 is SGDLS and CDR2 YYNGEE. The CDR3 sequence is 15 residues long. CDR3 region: CASSVGGRGYNEQFF. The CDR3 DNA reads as TGTGCCAGCAGCGTAGGCGGTAGGGGCTACAATGAGCAGTTCTTC.

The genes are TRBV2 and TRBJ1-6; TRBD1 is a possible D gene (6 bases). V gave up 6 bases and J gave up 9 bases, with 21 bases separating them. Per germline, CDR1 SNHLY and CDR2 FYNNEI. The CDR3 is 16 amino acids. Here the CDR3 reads CASRVDRLLEGSPLHF. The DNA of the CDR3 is TGTGCCAGCAGGGTAGACAGGCTGCTCGAAGGTTCACCCCTCCACTTT.

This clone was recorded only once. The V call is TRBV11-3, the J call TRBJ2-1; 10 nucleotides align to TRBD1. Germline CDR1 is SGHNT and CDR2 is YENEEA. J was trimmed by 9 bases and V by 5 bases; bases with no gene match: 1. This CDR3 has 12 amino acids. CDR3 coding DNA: TGTGCCAGCAGCCGGACAGGGGGTGAGCAGTTCTTC. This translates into CASSRTGGEQFF. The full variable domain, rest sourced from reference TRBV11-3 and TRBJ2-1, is EAGVVQSPRYKIIEKKQPVAFWCNPISGHNTLYWYLQNLGQGPELLIRYENEEAVDDSQLPKDRFSAERLKGVDSTLKIQPAELGDSAVYLCASSRTGGEQFFGPGTRLTVL.

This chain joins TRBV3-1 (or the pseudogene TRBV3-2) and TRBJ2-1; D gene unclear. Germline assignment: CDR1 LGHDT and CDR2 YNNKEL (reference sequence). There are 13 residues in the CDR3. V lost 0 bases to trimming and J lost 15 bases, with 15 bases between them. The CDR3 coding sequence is TGTGCCAGCAGCCAAGACCTGCGCTCGGTACTGTTCTTC. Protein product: CASSQDLRSVLFF.

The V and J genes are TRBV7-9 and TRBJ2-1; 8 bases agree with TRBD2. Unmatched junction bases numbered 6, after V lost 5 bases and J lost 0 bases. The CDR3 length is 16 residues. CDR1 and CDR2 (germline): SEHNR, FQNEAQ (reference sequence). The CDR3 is CASSHYAGGSYNEQFF. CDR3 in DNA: TGTGCCAGCAGCCACTACGCGGGAGGCTCCTACAATGAGCAGTTCTTC.

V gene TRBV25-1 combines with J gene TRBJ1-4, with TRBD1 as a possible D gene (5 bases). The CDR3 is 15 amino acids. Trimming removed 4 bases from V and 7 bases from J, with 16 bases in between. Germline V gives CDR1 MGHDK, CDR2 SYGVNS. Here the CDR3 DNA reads TGTGCCAGCAGTGGTACAGGACGAGCGATTGAAAAACTGTTTTTT. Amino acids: CASSGTGRAIEKLFF.